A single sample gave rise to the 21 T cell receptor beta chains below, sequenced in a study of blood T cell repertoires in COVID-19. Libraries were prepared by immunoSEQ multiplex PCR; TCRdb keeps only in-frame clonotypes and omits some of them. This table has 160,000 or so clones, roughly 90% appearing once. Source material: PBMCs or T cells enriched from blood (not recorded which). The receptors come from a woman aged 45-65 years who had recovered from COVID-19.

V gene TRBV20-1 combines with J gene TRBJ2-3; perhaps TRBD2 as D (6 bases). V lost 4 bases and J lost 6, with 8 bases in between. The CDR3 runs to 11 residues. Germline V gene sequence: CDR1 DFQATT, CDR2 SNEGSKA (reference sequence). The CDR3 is CSAKLADTQYF. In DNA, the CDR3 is TGCAGTGCTAAGCTAGCGGATACGCAGTATTTT.

The CDR3 DNA sequence: TGTGCCAGCAGCGTCGGGACAGGGAGGGGTGGTAAGCAGTTCTTC. Its translation: CASSVGTGRGGKQFF. The chain employs TRBV11-2 and TRBJ2-1, with TRBD1 matching 9 bases. CDR3 length equals 15 residues. CDR1 and CDR2 (germline): SGHAT, FQNNGV. V lost 5 bases, J lost 11 bases, and 13 bases stayed unmatched.

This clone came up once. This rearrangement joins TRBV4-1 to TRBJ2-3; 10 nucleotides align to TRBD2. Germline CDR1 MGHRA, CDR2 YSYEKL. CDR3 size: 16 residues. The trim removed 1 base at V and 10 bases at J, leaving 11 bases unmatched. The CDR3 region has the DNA TGCGCCAGCAGCCAAGTGAGCGGGGGGGTATCTCCTCCGCAGTATTTT. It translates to CASSQVSGGVSPPQYF.

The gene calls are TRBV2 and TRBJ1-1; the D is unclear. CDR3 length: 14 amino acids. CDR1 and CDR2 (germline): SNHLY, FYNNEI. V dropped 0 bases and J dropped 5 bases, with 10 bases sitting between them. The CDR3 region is CASSEALGGTEAFF. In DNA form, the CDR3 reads TGTGCCAGCAGTGAAGCGCTGGGAGGGACTGAAGCTTTCTTT.

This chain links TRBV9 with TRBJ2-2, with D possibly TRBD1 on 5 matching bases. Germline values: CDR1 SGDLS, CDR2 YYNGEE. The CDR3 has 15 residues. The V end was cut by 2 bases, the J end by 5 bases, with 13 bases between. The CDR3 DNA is TGTGCCAGCAGCGTCCTGCAGGGCGTAACCGGGGAGCTGTTTTTT. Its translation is CASSVLQGVTGELFF.

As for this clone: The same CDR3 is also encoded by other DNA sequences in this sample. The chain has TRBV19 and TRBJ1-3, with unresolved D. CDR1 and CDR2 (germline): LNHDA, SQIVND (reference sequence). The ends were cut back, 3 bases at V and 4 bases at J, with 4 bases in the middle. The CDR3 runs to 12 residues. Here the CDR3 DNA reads TGTGCCAGTAGTATCCAAGGAAACACCATATATTTT. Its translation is CASSIQGNTIYF.

The CDR3 nucleotides are TGTGCCAGCAGTGACTCGGCCTCGTCTAATCAGCCCCAGCATTTT. The encoded protein is CASSDSASSNQPQHF. This chain connects TRBV6-4 to TRBJ1-5, with D hard to call. CDR1 and CDR2 (germline): MRHNA, SNTAGT. This CDR3 spans 15 amino acids. Trimming took 0 bases from V and 4 from J, leaving 10 bases between them.

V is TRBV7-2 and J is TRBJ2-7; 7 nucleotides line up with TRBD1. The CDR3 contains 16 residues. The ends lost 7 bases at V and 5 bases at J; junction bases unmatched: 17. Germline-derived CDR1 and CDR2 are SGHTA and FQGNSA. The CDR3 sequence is CASISRGQGVNNEQYF. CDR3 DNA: TGTGCCAGCATCTCACGAGGGCAGGGGGTTAATAACGAGCAGTACTTC.

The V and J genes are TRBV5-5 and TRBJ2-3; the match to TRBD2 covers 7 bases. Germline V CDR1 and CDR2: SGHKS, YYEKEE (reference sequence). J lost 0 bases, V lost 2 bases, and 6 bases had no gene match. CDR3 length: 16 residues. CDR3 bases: TGTGCCAGCAGCTTCCCCGGGACTACCAGCACAGATACGCAGTATTTT. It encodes CASSFPGTTSTDTQYF.

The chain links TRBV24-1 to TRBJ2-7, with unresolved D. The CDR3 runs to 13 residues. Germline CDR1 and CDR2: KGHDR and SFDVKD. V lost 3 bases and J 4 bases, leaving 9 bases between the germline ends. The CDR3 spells CATSDAASYEQYF. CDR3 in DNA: TGTGCCACCAGTGATGCGGCCTCTTACGAGCAGTACTTC.

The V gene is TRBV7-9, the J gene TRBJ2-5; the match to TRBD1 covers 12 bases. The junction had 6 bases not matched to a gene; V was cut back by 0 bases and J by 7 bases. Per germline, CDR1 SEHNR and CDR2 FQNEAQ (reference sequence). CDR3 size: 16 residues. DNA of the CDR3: TGTGCCAGCAGCTTAGCAGGGACAGGGGGCCTTAGGACCCAGTACTTC. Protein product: CASSLAGTGGLRTQYF.

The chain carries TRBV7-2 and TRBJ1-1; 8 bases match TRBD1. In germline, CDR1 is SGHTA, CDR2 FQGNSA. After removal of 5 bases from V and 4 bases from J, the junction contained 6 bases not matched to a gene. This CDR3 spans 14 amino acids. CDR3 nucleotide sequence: TGTGCCAGCAGCGCCCGACAGGGGCCCACTGAAGCTTTCTTT. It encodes CASSARQGPTEAFF.

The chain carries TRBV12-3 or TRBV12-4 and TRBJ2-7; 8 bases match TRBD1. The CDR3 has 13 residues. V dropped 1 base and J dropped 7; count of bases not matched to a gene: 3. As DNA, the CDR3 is TGTGCCAGCAGTTTAGGGACAGGGCAGGAGCAGTACTTC. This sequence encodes CASSLGTGQEQYF.

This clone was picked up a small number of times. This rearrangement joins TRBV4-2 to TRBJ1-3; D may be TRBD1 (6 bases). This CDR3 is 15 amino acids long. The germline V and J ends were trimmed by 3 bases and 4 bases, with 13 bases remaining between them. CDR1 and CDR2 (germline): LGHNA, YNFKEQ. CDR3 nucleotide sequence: TGTGCCAGCAGCCATCTCCGGGACAACGGAAACACCATATATTTT. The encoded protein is CASSHLRDNGNTIYF.

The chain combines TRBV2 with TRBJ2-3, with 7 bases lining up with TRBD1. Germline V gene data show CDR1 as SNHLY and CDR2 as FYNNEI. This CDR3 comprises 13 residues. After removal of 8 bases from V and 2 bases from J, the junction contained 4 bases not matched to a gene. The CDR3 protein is CASGTVFTDTQYF. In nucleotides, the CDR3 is TGTGCCAGCGGGACAGTTTTCACAGATACGCAGTATTTT. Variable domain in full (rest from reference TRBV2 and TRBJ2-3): EPEVTQTPSHQVTQMGQEVILRCVPISNHLYFYWYRQILGQKVEFLVSFYNNEISEKSEIFDDQFSVERPDGSNFTLKIRSTKLEDSAMYFCASGTVFTDTQYFGPGTRLTVL.

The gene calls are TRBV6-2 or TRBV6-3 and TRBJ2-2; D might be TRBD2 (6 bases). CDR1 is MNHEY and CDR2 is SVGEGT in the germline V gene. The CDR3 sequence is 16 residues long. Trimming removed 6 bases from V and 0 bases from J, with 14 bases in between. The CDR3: CASSPGGATNTGELFF. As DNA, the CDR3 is TGTGCCAGCAGCCCCGGGGGAGCAACGAACACCGGGGAGCTGTTTTTT.

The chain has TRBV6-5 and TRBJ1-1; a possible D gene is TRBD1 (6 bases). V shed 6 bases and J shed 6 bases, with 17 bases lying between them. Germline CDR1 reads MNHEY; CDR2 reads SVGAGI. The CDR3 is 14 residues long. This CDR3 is CASRPTGRLAEAFF. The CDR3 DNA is TGTGCCAGCAGACCGACAGGTCGACTTGCTGAAGCTTTCTTT.

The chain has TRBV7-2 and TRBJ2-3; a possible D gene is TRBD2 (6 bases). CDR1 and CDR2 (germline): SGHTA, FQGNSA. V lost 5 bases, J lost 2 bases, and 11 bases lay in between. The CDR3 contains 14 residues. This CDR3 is CASSTGLSTDTQYF. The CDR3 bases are TGTGCCAGCAGCACAGGACTATCCACAGATACGCAGTATTTT.

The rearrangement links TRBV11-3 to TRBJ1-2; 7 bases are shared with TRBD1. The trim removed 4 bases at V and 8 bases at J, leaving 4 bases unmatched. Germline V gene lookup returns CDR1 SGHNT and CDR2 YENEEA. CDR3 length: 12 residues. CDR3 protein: CASSSGTVGYTF. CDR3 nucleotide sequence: TGTGCCAGCAGCTCCGGGACAGTCGGCTACACCTTC.

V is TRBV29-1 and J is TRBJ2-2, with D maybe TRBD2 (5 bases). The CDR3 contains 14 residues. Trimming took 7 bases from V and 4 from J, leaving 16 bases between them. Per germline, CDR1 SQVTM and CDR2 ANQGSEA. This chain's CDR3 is CSAGSGVGTGELFF. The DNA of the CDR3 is TGCAGCGCTGGGTCCGGGGTCGGCACCGGGGAGCTGTTTTTT.

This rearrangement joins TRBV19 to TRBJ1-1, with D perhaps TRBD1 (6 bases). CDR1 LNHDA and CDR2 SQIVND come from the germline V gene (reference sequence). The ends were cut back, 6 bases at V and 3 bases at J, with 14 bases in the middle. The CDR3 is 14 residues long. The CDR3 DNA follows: TGTGCCAGTAGGCCGGACAGCTACTACACTGAAGCTTTCTTT. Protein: CASRPDSYYTEAFF.